The clone carrying this TCR beta chain was found many times. This specimen belongs to a study of regulatory T cells in long-lasting Graves disease. The CDR3 is 15 residues long. Unmatched junction bases numbered 7, after V lost 6 bases and J lost 6 bases. Germline-derived CDR1 and CDR2 are SGHAT and FQNNGV. Construction of the TCR beta libraries employed iRepertoire HTBI primers in conjunction with Arm-PCR of CDR3 regions. TCRdb re-called the multiplex PCR reads with MiXCR, one entry per CDR3 protein. The sample includes 550,000 or so distinct CDR3 sequences, around 13% of them seen just once. The time point here: newly diagnosed GD, antithyroid drugs for less than 3 months. With RNA extracted from PBMCs as input, the TCR library was made. These same data were also listed under a study on T cells in Graves' hyperthyroidism and ophthalmopathy. Turning to that study: Carried out on the TCR CDR3, a first-round RT-PCR used the HTBI primer set.

The chain links TRBV11-2 to TRBJ2-1; 11 nucleotides align to TRBD2. The receptor was derived from a woman between 25 and 40 years old with Graves disease. The sequenced sample was peripheral blood mononuclear cells (PBMCs), obtained at new diagnosis, from a patient treated with antithyroid drugs. CDR3 bases: TGTGCCAGCAGTCTAGGGCTAGCGGGAGGCAATGAGCAGTTCTTC. This sequence encodes CASSLGLAGGNEQFF.